The 17 T cell receptor beta chains below come from one sample, sequenced in a study of shared clonotypes between healthy human individuals. Only in-frame clones appear in the TCRdb table, and some are missing; sequencing was by immunoSEQ multiplex PCR. This table holds roughly 2.6 million clones, more than 80% found once. Material: naive CD4+ T cells sorted from blood. Documented subset: CD45RA+ positively selected. These receptor sequences come from a man younger than 35 in good health.

This rearrangement joins TRBV2 to TRBJ1-2; 10 bases map to TRBD1. CDR3 length equals 17 residues. Germline V gene lookup returns CDR1 SNHLY and CDR2 FYNNEI. The junction had 18 bases not matched to a gene; V was cut back by 6 bases and J by 8 bases. DNA of the CDR3: TGTGCCAGCAGCCCGGAACGGGACAGGGGAGGCATCGGAGGCTACACCTTC. Translation: CASSPERDRGGIGGYTF.

The chain employs TRBV30 and TRBJ1-4; D gene uncertain. This CDR3 contains 15 residues. The V end lost 3 bases, the J end lost 7 bases, and 18 bases lay between the germline ends. Germline V lookup: CDR1 GTSNPN, CDR2 SVGIG (reference sequence). In nucleotides, the CDR3 is TGTGCCTGGAGCCATTACTTAGGGAAATCTGAAAAACTGTTTTTT. Translating it yields CAWSHYLGKSEKLFF.

This clone was counted once. The chain couples TRBV2 to TRBJ2-5; no reliable D call. From germline, CDR1 is SNHLY and CDR2 FYNNEI. Trimming stripped 4 bases from V and 3 bases from J, with 6 bases between. This CDR3 region has 12 residues. The CDR3 DNA follows: TGTGCCAGCAGTGGCGCCGAAGAGACCCAGTACTTC. Translating gives CASSGAEETQYF.

This chain joins TRBV27 and TRBJ1-4, with TRBD1 identical over 7 bases. CDR3 length equals 16 residues. V was clipped by 3 bases and J by 0 bases; unmatched bases: 4. Germline V lookup: CDR1 MNHEY, CDR2 SMNVEV (reference sequence). The CDR3 loop is CASSFTGVATNEKLFF. DNA of the CDR3: TGTGCCAGCAGTTTCACAGGGGTTGCAACTAATGAAAAACTGTTTTTT.

The chain couples TRBV5-1 to TRBJ2-7, with 11 nucleotides matching TRBD2. CDR1 is SGHRS, CDR2 YFSETQ, per germline. The trim removed 2 bases at V and 6 bases at J, leaving 13 bases unmatched. The CDR3 spans 17 residues. The CDR3 loop reads CASSFSVMVSGRAEQYF. For the CDR3, the DNA is TGCGCCAGCAGCTTCTCAGTAATGGTTAGCGGGAGGGCCGAGCAGTACTTC.

This clone was detected only a few times. This chain connects TRBV30 to TRBJ1-4; 9 bases map to TRBD1. The CDR3 has 13 residues. Germline loops: CDR1 GTSNPN, CDR2 SVGIG (reference sequence). Germline trimming cut 5 bases from V and 7 bases from J; bases unmatched to any gene: 5. The CDR3: CAWGTGGGEKLFF. The DNA for the CDR3 is TGTGCCTGGGGAACAGGGGGCGGTGAAAAACTGTTTTTT.

The chain combines TRBV30 with TRBJ1-1, with D possibly matching TRBD1 (5 bases). Deletions cut 6 bases from V and 5 bases from J, with 16 bases between. Per the germline V gene, CDR1 is GTSNPN and CDR2 is SVGIG (reference sequence). CDR3 length: 13 residues. CDR3 sequence: CACSPGVRTEAFF. For the CDR3, the DNA is TGTGCCTGTAGCCCGGGGGTTCGGACTGAAGCTTTCTTT. The variable domain in full, with the rest retrieved from reference TRBV30 and TRBJ1-1, is SQTIHQWPATLVQPVGSPLSLECTVEGTSNPNLYWYRQAAGRGLQLLFYSVGIGQISSEVPQNLSASRPQDRQFILSSKKLLLSDSGFYLCACSPGVRTEAFFGQGTRLTVV.

This clone was seen just once. The J gene is TRBJ2-1, the V gene TRBV5-1; TRBD1 is a possible D gene (5 bases). There are 15 residues in the CDR3. CDR1 is SGHRS and CDR2 is YFSETQ in the germline V gene. With 0 bases removed from V and 3 bases from J, the gap between germline ends came to 10 bases. The CDR3 region is CASSLALGDYNEQFF. The CDR3 DNA follows: TGCGCCAGCAGCTTGGCCCTAGGGGACTACAATGAGCAGTTCTTC.

This chain joins TRBV4-3 and TRBJ2-1; D unclear. The germline gives CDR1 LGHNA, CDR2 YSLEER. Trimming pared 4 bases from V and 0 bases from J, leaving 16 bases between. The length of the CDR3 is 17 residues. CDR3: CASSRDVGGGSYNEQFF. Here the CDR3 DNA reads TGCGCCAGCAGCCGGGATGTTGGCGGCGGCTCCTACAATGAGCAGTTCTTC.

Note on this clone: The same CDR3 can be traced to other DNA sequences in this sample. This sequence joins TRBV9 and TRBJ1-2; unclear D gene. CDR1 and CDR2 from the germline V gene are SGDLS and YYNGEE. Trimming removed 0 bases from V and 1 base from J, with 7 bases in between. The CDR3 spans 14 residues. The CDR3 here is CASSVGGSNYGYTF. The CDR3 nucleotides read TGTGCCAGCAGCGTAGGAGGGAGTAACTATGGCTACACCTTC. Full variable domain (rest looked up from reference TRBV9 and TRBJ1-2): DSGVTQTPKHLITATGQRVTLRCSPRSGDLSVYWYQQSLDQGLQFLIQYYNGEERAKGNILERFSAQQFPDLHSELNLSSLELGDSALYFCASSVGGSNYGYTFGSGTRLTVV.

V and J are TRBV6-6 and TRBJ1-1; 8 positions agree with TRBD1. CDR3 length: 15 amino acids. The V gene end was trimmed by 4 bases and the J gene end by 3 bases; junction bases not matched to a gene: 7. Germline-derived CDR1 and CDR2 are MNHNY and SVGAGI (reference sequence). Here the CDR3 reads CASSSRTGRDTEAFF. The CDR3 nucleotides are TGTGCCAGCAGTTCACGGACAGGGAGAGACACTGAAGCTTTCTTT.

The rearrangement joins TRBV7-2 to TRBJ2-2; D is undetermined. Germline lookup yields CDR1 SGHTA and CDR2 FQGNSA. This CDR3 has 14 amino acids. Trimming shortened V by 2 bases and J by 1 base, and 5 bases separated the two germline ends. The CDR3 nucleotides read TGTGCCAGCAGCTTATCAGAGAACACCGGGGAGCTGTTTTTT. This encodes CASSLSENTGELFF. Looking up the rest from reference TRBV7-2 and TRBJ2-2 gives the full variable domain: GAGVSQSPSNKVTEKGKDVELRCDPISGHTALYWYRQSLGQGLEFLIYFQGNSAPDKSGLPSDRFSAERTGGSVSTLTIQRTQQEDSAVYLCASSLSENTGELFFGEGSRLTVL.

CDR3 nucleotides: TGCGCCAGCAGCTTAAGATCAGGGGGCGGGGAGACCCAGTACTTC. This translates into CASSLRSGGGETQYF. The V and J genes are TRBV5-1 and TRBJ2-5; 8 bases fit TRBD1. CDR1 is SGHRS, CDR2 YFSETQ, per germline. This CDR3 contains 15 residues. V was clipped by 2 bases and J by 5 bases; unmatched bases: 8.

The chain links TRBV6-1 to TRBJ1-3, with D hard to call. With 8 bases removed from V and 0 bases from J, the gap between germline ends came to 8 bases. The CDR3 extends over 13 amino acids. Looked up from germline, CDR1 is MNHNS and CDR2 is SASEGT. The CDR3 region is CASQVGSGNTIYF. The CDR3 DNA follows: TGTGCCAGCCAAGTTGGCTCTGGAAACACCATATATTTT.

The gene calls are TRBV7-9 and TRBJ2-2, with D maybe TRBD1 (5 bases). The V and J ends lost 2 bases and 3 bases respectively, with 13 bases between them. The CDR3 spans 16 residues. Germline V lookup: CDR1 SEHNR, CDR2 FQNEAQ (reference sequence). The CDR3 protein is CASSLMIGADTGELFF. The CDR3 DNA reads TGTGCCAGCAGCTTAATGATAGGGGCGGACACCGGGGAGCTGTTTTTT.

The rearrangement joins TRBV7-2 to TRBJ2-3; 12 nucleotides agree with TRBD2. The J segment lost 6 bases and the V segment lost 5 bases, leaving 6 bases of the junction unmatched. The V gene's germline CDR1 is SGHTA and CDR2 FQGNSA. The CDR3 covers 15 residues. CDR3 residues: CASSLRLAGVDTQYF. The CDR3 region has the DNA TGTGCCAGCAGCCTCAGACTAGCGGGAGTGGATACGCAGTATTTT.

V is TRBV6-5 and J is TRBJ1-5, with TRBD1 as a possible D gene (5 bases). The CDR3 sequence is 13 residues long. The V gene lost 8 bases and the J gene lost 1 base, with 9 bases spanning the gap. Germline V lookup: CDR1 MNHEY, CDR2 SVGAGI. CDR3 coding DNA: TGTGCCAGCCGGGCAGGGAGCAATCAGCCCCAGCATTTT. Translating gives CASRAGSNQPQHF.